The clone carrying this T cell receptor beta chain has a count of ten or more. The antigen is not known. The data derive from a study of T cells after posttransplantation cyclophosphamide. Study-wide points: Donor-recipient repertoire similarity was low at 1-2 months, rising over year one.

Cyclophosphamide on days +3 and +4 followed busulfan-fludarabine conditioning and a marrow graft. The CDR3 runs 18 residues. CDR1 is SGHRS, CDR2 YFSETQ, per germline. J gave up 10 bases and V 0 bases, and 16 bases lay outside the gene matches. TCRdb's table, derived via immunoSEQ multiplex PCR, lists solely in-frame clones and lacks some. The sample holds roughly 7,400 clones, and no clone turns up only once. The sequencing here drew on PBMCs, taken after allogeneic stem cell transplant with posttransplant cyclophosphamide. This chain links TRBV5-1 with TRBJ2-4, with 10 bases lining up with TRBD2. The sequence was obtained from a female patient in her 50s who received an allogeneic stem cell transplant from a related donor, was CMV-positive, and had no GVHD. Some of these T cells may belong to the graft donor. The CDR3 coding sequence is TGCGCCAGCAGCTTGGCCTCTCTAGCGGGGGTCCAACCGAAGATTCAGTACTTC. Protein: CASSLASLAGVQPKIQYF.